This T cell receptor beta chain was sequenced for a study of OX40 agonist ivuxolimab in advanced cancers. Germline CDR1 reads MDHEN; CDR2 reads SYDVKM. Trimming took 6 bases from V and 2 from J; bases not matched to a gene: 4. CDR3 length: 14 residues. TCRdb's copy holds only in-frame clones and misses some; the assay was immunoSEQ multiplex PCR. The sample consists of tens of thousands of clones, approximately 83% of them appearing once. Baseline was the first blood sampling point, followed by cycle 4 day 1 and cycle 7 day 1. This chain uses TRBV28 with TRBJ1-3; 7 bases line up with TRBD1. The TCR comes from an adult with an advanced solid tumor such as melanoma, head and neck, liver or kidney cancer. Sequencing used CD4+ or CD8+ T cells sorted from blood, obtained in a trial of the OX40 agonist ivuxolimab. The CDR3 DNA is TGTGCCAGCAGCGACAGGGTGACTGGAAACACCATATATTTT. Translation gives CASSDRVTGNTIYF.